This TCR beta chain was profiled in a study of blood T cells in healthy people across ages. The overall study: Template switching picked up about one barcoded beta molecule for each two T cells.

CDR3 length: 16 residues. The trim removed 1 base at V and 3 bases at J, leaving 4 bases unmatched. Germline V gene lookup returns CDR1 SGHRS and CDR2 YFSETQ. Regarding the study as a whole: The donors' CMV status was not determined, possibly confounding changes in expanded clonotypes. Diversity was estimated from one million T cells, and these estimates were considered underestimates.

This clonotype was observed a single time. Its antigen is undetermined. A second roughly 6 to 12 cycle PCR used barcoded and J-beta primers. Researchers report that a template-switch adaptor with 12 random nucleotides tagged each cDNA molecule. TCRdb re-analysed the 5' RACE reads in MiXCR, keeping a single row per CDR3 protein. This table holds approximately 1.5 million distinct CDR3 sequences, around 35% found once. Material for sequencing was blood. V is TRBV5-1 and J is TRBJ2-3; 11 nucleotides match TRBD2. This sequence was found in a woman aged 25-40 years in good health. The CDR3 DNA follows: TGCGCCAGCAGCTTGCTGACTAGCGGGATGACAGATACGCAGTATTTT. It yields the protein CASSLLTSGMTDTQYF.